Listed below are T cell receptor beta chains from one sample, sequenced in a study of blood T cell repertoires in COVID-19. Measured with immunoSEQ multiplex PCR; TCRdb has only the in-frame clones, and not every one. The sample includes about 140,000 clones, approximately 84% of them seen just once. The sample taken for sequencing was PBMCs or T cells enriched from blood (not recorded which). Receptors were obtained from a woman aged 45-59 years with acute COVID-19. Each CDR3 is given with its conserved first and last residue. A D gene is named only where the DNA matches it firmly. Expanded clones are given a class, and other clones once, few, many or no size at all.

- - TRBJ1-2 TRBV7-9 CASSGALGGTPYGYTF TGTGCCAGCAGCGGGGCCCTGGGGGGAACTCCCTATGGCTACACCTTC
- TRBD2 TRBJ2-3 TRBV2 CASRGWEGTQYF TGTGCCAGCAGAGGCTGGGAGGGTACGCAGTATTTT
- TRBD1 TRBJ1-5 TRBV12-5 CASGRPRPGQGGVEYQPQHF TGTGCTAGTGGGCGACCACGGCCTGGACAGGGCGGCGTGGAATATCAGCCCCAGCATTTT
- TRBD2 TRBJ2-1 TRBV7-2 CASSSIAGAYNEQFF TGTGCCAGCAGTAGCATAGCGGGAGCCTACAATGAGCAGTTCTTC
- - TRBJ2-1 TRBV5-1 CASSLAAGSYNEQFF TGCGCCAGCAGCTTGGCGGCGGGGTCATACAATGAGCAGTTCTTC
- TRBD1 TRBJ2-2 TRBV27 CASRRTGANTGELFF TGTGCCAGCAGAAGGACAGGGGCGAACACCGGGGAGCTGTTTTTT
- TRBD2 TRBJ2-1 TRBV5-8 CASRVGLAGVHNEQFF TGTGCCAGCAGAGTGGGACTAGCGGGGGTACACAATGAGCAGTTCTTC
- TRBD2 TRBJ2-1 TRBV27 CASKLAGNSYNEQFF TGTGCCAGCAAATTAGCGGGAAACTCCTACAATGAGCAGTTCTTC
- - TRBJ1-6 TRBV2 CASSEERGSPLHF TGTGCCAGCAGTGAGGAAAGGGGTTCACCCCTCCACTTT
- - TRBJ2-5 TRBV5-1 CASSFTGPQETQYF TGCGCCAGCAGCTTTACAGGGCCCCAAGAGACCCAGTACTTC
- - TRBJ1-2 TRBV2 CASSEAEYGYTF TGTGCCAGCAGTGAGGCCGAATATGGCTACACCTTC
few TRBD1 TRBJ2-2 TRBV27 CAQRGTGGNTGELFF TGTGCCCAAAGGGGCACAGGGGGGAACACCGGGGAGCTGTTTTTT
- TRBD1 TRBJ1-4 TRBV15 CATSRGVGRGPDVNEKLFF TGTGCCACCAGCAGGGGGGTCGGCAGGGGGCCCGACGTAAATGAAAAACTGTTTTTT
- TRBD1 TRBJ1-2 TRBV5-1 CASSPLTGMDYGYTF TGCGCCAGCAGCCCTCTGACAGGGATGGACTATGGCTACACCTTC
- - TRBJ2-7 TRBV5-1 CASSPGGGPYEQYF TGCGCCAGCAGCCCTGGGGGGGGGCCCTACGAGCAGTACTTC
- - TRBJ2-5 TRBV7-2 CASSFAGRGETQYF TGTGCCAGCAGCTTTGCGGGACGGGGGGAGACCCAGTACTTC
- TRBD1 TRBJ2-2 TRBV6-5 CAIRDSSTGELFF TGTGCCATACGGGACAGTTCCACCGGGGAGCTGTTTTTT
- TRBD2 TRBJ2-4 TRBV6-1 CASSDGRVLAKNIQYF TGTGCCAGCAGTGATGGGAGGGTCCTTGCCAAAAACATTCAGTACTTC
few TRBD2 TRBJ2-1 TRBV7-2 CASTETSGKNYNEQFF TGTGCCAGCACCGAGACTAGCGGGAAAAACTACAATGAGCAGTTCTTC
once TRBD1 TRBJ1-2 TRBV12-3/TRBV12-4 CASRTDRGYGYTF TGTGCCAGCCGTACAGACAGGGGATATGGCTACACCTTC
- - TRBJ1-2 TRBV5-1 CASSSSDSLDPSNYGYTF TGCGCCAGCAGCTCGTCGGACAGCCTAGACCCTTCTAACTATGGCTACACCTTC
- - TRBJ2-3 TRBV9 CASSPRTDGIGQYF TGTGCCAGCAGCCCCAGGACAGATGGGATAGGGCAGTATTTT
- - TRBJ2-7 TRBV12-3/TRBV12-4 CASSLSGTYEQYF TGTGCCAGCAGCCTCAGCGGTACCTACGAGCAGTACTTC
- TRBD1 TRBJ1-2 TRBV24-1 CAANPGQGLGYGYTF TGTGCCGCCAACCCGGGACAGGGTTTAGGCTATGGCTACACCTTC
- - TRBJ2-7 TRBV5-4 CASSPQPPYEQYF TGTGCCAGCAGCCCACAGCCCCCCTACGAGCAGTACTTC
few TRBD1 TRBJ1-5 TRBV15 CATSRDGTGDNQPQHF TGTGCCACCAGCAGGGACGGGACAGGGGACAATCAGCCCCAGCATTTT
- - TRBJ1-3 TRBV12-3/TRBV12-4 CASSSQTGNTIYF TGTGCCAGCAGCTCCCAAACAGGAAACACCATATATTTT
once - TRBJ2-1 TRBV24-1 CATSGGVSYNEQFF TGTGCCACCAGTGGGGGAGTCTCCTACAATGAGCAGTTCTTC
- - TRBJ2-5 TRBV6-5 CASSDGEGGETQYF TGTGCCAGCAGCGACGGGGAGGGGGGGGAGACCCAGTACTTC
once - TRBJ2-1 TRBV2 CASSENSYNEQFF TGTGCCAGCAGTGAAAATAGCTACAATGAGCAGTTCTTC
once - TRBJ2-7 TRBV18 CASSPSASTDPYEQYF TGTGCCAGCTCCCCCTCGGCTAGCACTGACCCTTACGAGCAGTACTTC
- TRBD2 TRBJ2-3 TRBV7-2 CASTPGVAGGPDTQYF TGTGCCAGCACCCCAGGAGTAGCGGGAGGCCCAGATACGCAGTATTTT
- TRBD1 TRBJ1-4 TRBV28 CASRRDSRANEKLFF TGTGCCAGCAGGAGGGACAGCAGGGCGAATGAAAAACTGTTTTTT
- TRBD2 TRBJ2-7 TRBV7-2 CASSLAARTSGGYEQYF TGTGCCAGCAGCTTAGCCGCCCGGACTAGCGGAGGCTACGAGCAGTACTTC
once - TRBJ2-5 TRBV5-6 CASSRPTGETQYF TGTGCCAGCAGCAGACCTACAGGGGAGACCCAGTACTTC
- - TRBJ1-4 TRBV19 CASSPTEEKLFF TGTGCCAGTAGTCCCACAGAGGAAAAACTGTTTTTT
once - TRBJ1-1 TRBV7-9 CASSFQGRRPNTEAFF TGTGCCAGCAGCTTTCAAGGGAGACGCCCGAACACTGAAGCTTTCTTT
- - TRBJ1-3 TRBV3-1/TRBV3-2 CASRQTETGNTIYF TGTGCCAGCAGACAGACAGAGACTGGAAACACCATATATTTT
- TRBD1 TRBJ2-1 TRBV2 CASSPDRGRLLDEQFF TGTGCCAGCAGTCCGGACAGGGGGCGCCTCCTGGATGAGCAGTTCTTC
once - TRBJ1-2 TRBV27 CASRSTGNYGYTF TGTGCCAGCAGATCTACAGGAAACTATGGCTACACCTTC
- - TRBJ2-1 TRBV19 CASSIELGEQFF TGTGCCAGTAGTATAGAACTCGGTGAGCAGTTCTTC
once TRBD1 TRBJ1-4 TRBV7-8 CASSEDRSTNEKLFF TGTGCCAGCAGCGAGGACAGGTCAACTAATGAAAAACTGTTTTTT
- - TRBJ2-1 TRBV11-1 CASSLRTDPYNEQFF TGTGCCAGCAGCTTGCGGACAGACCCGTACAATGAGCAGTTCTTC
- - TRBJ2-1 TRBV9 CASSRLSGGFSYNEQFF TGTGCCAGCAGCCGACTTAGTGGGGGCTTTTCCTACAATGAGCAGTTCTTC
- - TRBJ2-7 TRBV18 CASSPPARSYEQYF TGTGCCAGCTCACCACCCGCGCGCTCCTACGAGCAGTACTTC
once - TRBJ2-2 TRBV19 CASSTGQNTGELFF TGTGCCAGTAGTACCGGACAGAACACCGGGGAGCTGTTTTTT
- TRBD2 TRBJ2-1 TRBV7-6 CASSPLAGETYNGEQFF TGTGCCAGCAGCCCACTAGCGGGAGAAACATACAATGGTGAGCAGTTCTTC
- TRBD1 TRBJ2-7 TRBV5-1 CASSSGQGVDEQYF TGCGCCAGCAGTTCGGGACAGGGAGTGGACGAGCAGTACTTC
- TRBD2 TRBJ2-2 TRBV9 CASSVGLADTGELFF TGTGCCAGCAGCGTAGGCCTAGCGGACACCGGGGAGCTGTTTTTT
- TRBD1 TRBJ2-3 TRBV6-5 CASSYRDRGTDTQYF TGTGCCAGCAGTTATCGGGACAGAGGGACAGATACGCAGTATTTT
few - TRBJ1-6 TRBV27 CASSFGGAQGSPLHF TGTGCCAGCAGTTTTGGAGGGGCCCAGGGTTCACCCCTCCACTTT